The 25 T cell receptor beta chains below all came from one sample that was sequenced in a study of immune characterization of retroperitoneal liposarcoma. TCRdb re-called the PCR reads through MiXCR, storing one row per CDR3 protein. The table records over 6,500 distinct CDR3 sequences, around 42% of them present only once. Sequenced material: tumor tissue. The origin of the receptors is a male donor with retroperitoneal liposarcoma.

To note about this clonotype: A junction boundary mismatches the germline segment, possibly from a read error. The V call is TRBV6-1, the J call TRBJ2-1; 8 bases match TRBD2. There are 12 residues in the CDR3. CDR1 MNHNS and CDR2 SASEGT come from the germline V gene. The chain's CDR3 is CASSGARLATIF. CDR3 nucleotide sequence: TGTGCCAGCAGTGGGGCGAGACTAGCGACGATCTTC.

This clonotype was found once. The gene calls are TRBV6-1 and TRBJ2-5; perhaps TRBD1 as D (6 bases). Germline loops: CDR1 MNHNS, CDR2 SASEGT. With 6 bases removed from V and 4 bases from J, the gap between germline ends came to 12 bases. The CDR3 consists of 13 residues. In DNA, the CDR3 is TGTGCCAGCAGCCTGACAGGCACAGAGACCCAGTACTTC. Protein: CASSLTGTETQYF.

The CDR3 loop is CASSEVQNTGELFF. DNA for the CDR3: TGTGCCAGCAGTGAGGTACAAAACACCGGGGAGCTGTTTTTT. The rearrangement links TRBV6-1 to TRBJ2-2; no clear D. The CDR3 is made up of 14 amino acids. Deletions cut 3 bases from V and 2 bases from J, with 7 bases between. Germline assignment: CDR1 MNHNS and CDR2 SASEGT.

Only a few counts were recorded for this clonotype. Mismatch with germline at one junction end may stem from a read error. The V gene is TRBV4-1, the J gene TRBJ2-5; D might be TRBD1 (5 bases). With the DNA end fitting TRBJ2-7 better, the J assignment may be wrong. Germline CDR1 MGHRA, CDR2 YSYEKL. This CDR3 has 17 residues. CDR3 bases: TGTGCCAGCAGCCACATTGGACGGACATACCGAACCTACGAGCAGTACTTC. This translates into CASSHIGRTYRTYEQYF.

This clonotype was seen a few times. This chain uses TRBV27 with TRBJ2-1, with 12 positions matching TRBD2. Matching the DNA end better, TRBJ2-7 makes the J call doubtful. The CDR3 is 16 amino acids. The germline CDR1 and CDR2 sequences are MNHEY and SMNVEV (reference sequence). CDR3 DNA sequence: TGTGCCAGCAGATCCTCCCTAGCGGGAGGGACCTACGAGCAGTACTTC. This codes for CASRSSLAGGTYEQYF.

Only a few counts were recorded for this clonotype. The chain carries TRBV27 and TRBJ2-1; 8 nucleotides agree with TRBD2. The closer fit of TRBJ2-7 to the DNA end suggests the J call may be wrong. From germline, CDR1 is MNHEY and CDR2 SMNVEV (reference sequence). CDR3 length: 16 amino acids. CDR3 in amino acids: CASSSLSGGRAYEQYF. The CDR3 nucleotides are TGTGCCAGCAGTTCCCTAAGCGGGGGCAGGGCCTACGAGCAGTACTTC.

This clonotype was observed a few times. The chain carries TRBV7-8 and TRBJ2-1; D gene unclear. V gave up 2 bases and J gave up 10 bases, with 15 bases separating them. This CDR3 region has 14 residues. The germline V gene encodes CDR1 SGHVS and CDR2 FQNEAQ. The CDR3 nucleotides are TGTGCCAGCAGCTTACAGAGCCGCTCCTACGAGCAGTTCTTC. As protein: CASSLQSRSYEQFF.

This chain joins TRBV10-3 and TRBJ2-5; 9 bases are a match to TRBD1. With the DNA end fitting TRBJ2-1 better, the J assignment may be wrong. Germline V gene data show CDR1 as ENHRY and CDR2 as SYGVKD. CDR3 length: 14 residues. The CDR3 protein is CAITPGQGHNEQFF. The CDR3 DNA is TGTGCCATCACCCCGGGACAGGGCCACAATGAGCAGTTCTTC.

The table lists this clonotype with many counts. The gene calls are TRBV27 and TRBJ2-5; D possibly corresponds to TRBD1 (7 bases). V lost 11 bases and J lost 5, with 9 bases in between. The CDR3 sequence is 10 residues long. Germline loops: CDR1 MNHEY, CDR2 SMNVEV (reference sequence). The DNA for the CDR3 is TGTGCCGCAGGGGGGGAGACCCAGTACTTC. Its translation is CAAGGETQYF.

The J gene is TRBJ2-7, the V gene TRBV7-9, with D possibly TRBD2 on 6 matching bases. The CDR3 has 15 residues. From germline, CDR1 is SEHNR and CDR2 FQNEAQ (reference sequence). The V end lost 3 bases, the J end lost 4 bases, and 16 bases lay between the germline ends. In nucleotides, the CDR3 is TGTGCCAGCAGCTTGTCCGGGACGGGACTTTACGAGCAGTACTTC. It specifies CASSLSGTGLYEQYF.

This chain uses TRBV24-1 with TRBJ2-1; D ambiguous. CDR3 length equals 14 residues. Per germline, CDR1 KGHDR and CDR2 SFDVKD. Trimming stripped 3 bases from V and 13 bases from J, with 18 bases between. The CDR3 DNA follows: TGTGCCACCAGTGATGAAGGGTTCCAAGAGACCCAGTTCTTC. Translation: CATSDEGFQETQFF.

This rearrangement joins TRBV7-3 to TRBJ2-7; TRBD2 aligns across 10 bases. The germline V gene has CDR1 SGHTA and CDR2 FQGTGA. The J segment lost 7 bases and the V segment lost 4 bases, leaving 4 bases of the junction unmatched. The CDR3 consists of 13 residues. The CDR3 sequence is CASSSRTSGEQYF. DNA for the CDR3: TGTGCCAGCAGCTCTCGGACTAGCGGTGAGCAGTACTTC.

This clonotype counts as medium-sized (0.01 to 0.1%). The chain combines TRBV6-6 with TRBJ1-1, with D possibly matching TRBD1 (5 bases). Trimming cost V 2 bases and J 0 bases, with 10 bases left between them. Germline-derived CDR1 and CDR2 are MNHNY and SVGAGI (reference sequence). The CDR3 loop spans 15 amino acids. The CDR3: CASSYAGIMNTEAFF. Here the CDR3 DNA reads TGTGCCAGCAGTTACGCAGGGATCATGAACACTGAAGCTTTCTTT.

By sample fraction, this clonotype is medium-sized. J is TRBJ2-2 and V is TRBV7-6, with D uncertain. V was cut by 7 bases and J by 3 bases, with 15 bases left in between. Germline CDR1 SGHVS, CDR2 FNYEAQ. The CDR3 extends over 15 amino acids. The CDR3 DNA follows: TGTGCCAGCACTACTACGGGTTTCGACACCGGGGAGCTGTTTTTT. Its translation is CASTTTGFDTGELFF.

The genes are TRBV6-8 and TRBJ2-5, with TRBD2 matching 10 bases. Near its end, the DNA agrees better with TRBJ2-7, so the J call may be wrong. Germline CDR1 and CDR2: MNHGY and SAAAGT. The CDR3 consists of 16 residues. CDR3 sequence: CASSYSGLAGDYEQYF. The CDR3 DNA is TGTGCCAGCAGTTACTCCGGGCTAGCGGGGGACTACGAGCAGTACTTC.

V usage is TRBV7-2 and J usage is TRBJ2-7, with 10 bases aligning to TRBD2. The V segment lost 3 bases and the J segment 0 bases; nucleotides outside the gene matches: 11. CDR3 length: 18 residues. The germline V gene encodes CDR1 SGHTA and CDR2 FQGNSA. Written as DNA, the CDR3 is TGTGCCAGCAGCTTTTATCTAGCGGGAGATGTAGACTCCTACGAGCAGTACTTC. Amino acids: CASSFYLAGDVDSYEQYF.

This clonotype was recorded at least ten times. CDR3 coding DNA: TGTGCCAGCACCCCGGGACTAGCGGGAGGGAGGCAAGAGACCCAGTACTTC. Amino acids: CASTPGLAGGRQETQYF. The V gene is TRBV6-1, the J gene TRBJ2-5, with 16 bases matching TRBD2. Germline-derived CDR1 and CDR2 are MNHNS and SASEGT. V dropped 7 bases and J dropped 2; count of bases not matched to a gene: 7. The CDR3 spans 17 residues.

The V gene is TRBV6-8, the J gene TRBJ2-3; D may correspond to TRBD1 or TRBD2 (5 bases each). The CDR3 has 15 amino acids. Germline values: CDR1 MNHGY, CDR2 SAAAGT. V lost 5 bases, J lost 4 bases, and 16 bases lay in between. CDR3 nucleotide sequence: TGTGCCAGCAGTCTCGAGGGGTCGCGGGCAGATACGCAGTATTTT. This codes for CASSLEGSRADTQYF.

The chain is built from TRBV6-1 and TRBJ2-7, with D perhaps TRBD1 (5 bases). Germline V gives CDR1 MNHNS, CDR2 SASEGT. V was shortened by 5 bases and J by 4 bases, with 18 bases between the two germline ends. The CDR3 is made up of 15 amino acids. This CDR3 reads CASSSPRRTRYEQYF. The CDR3 coding sequence is TGTGCCAGCAGTTCCCCTCGCAGGACACGGTACGAGCAGTACTTC.

V gene TRBV7-8 combines with J gene TRBJ1-4; 12 bases fit TRBD1. Germline CDR1 reads SGHVS; CDR2 reads FQNEAQ. CDR3 length equals 15 residues. With 8 bases clipped from V and 0 bases from J, the junction kept 1 base outside the gene matches. As DNA, the CDR3 is TGTGCCAGCGGGGACAGGGGGCCAACTAATGAAAAACTGTTTTTT. Protein: CASGDRGPTNEKLFF.

The rearrangement links TRBV6-6 to TRBJ2-1; the D is unclear. The CDR3 runs 14 residues. Trimming pared 0 bases from V and 16 bases from J, leaving 19 bases between. Germline lookup yields CDR1 MNHNY and CDR2 SVGAGI (reference sequence). This CDR3 is CASSYSIVLTEAFF. CDR3 DNA sequence: TGTGCCAGCAGTTACTCGATCGTTCTTACTGAAGCTTTCTTC.

The chain links TRBV7-6 to TRBJ2-6; 7 bases fit TRBD1. TRBJ2-1 explains the end of the DNA better; the J call may be wrong. CDR3 size: 16 residues. Germline CDR1 is SGHVS and CDR2 is FNYEAQ. CDR3 DNA sequence: TGTGCCAGCAGCTTCTCTATAGGGGGCGAGAACGATGAGCAGTTCTTC. It yields the protein CASSFSIGGENDEQFF.

The rearrangement uses TRBV6-1 and TRBJ2-6; D gene uncertain. Trimming left V 2 bases short and J 0 bases short, with 5 bases between. The CDR3 runs to 15 residues. Germline CDR1 is MNHNS and CDR2 is SASEGT. CDR3 region: CASSELSSGANVLTF. The CDR3 nucleotides are TGTGCCAGCAGTGAACTAAGCTCTGGGGCCAACGTCCTGACTTTC.

The chain joins TRBV12-3 or TRBV12-4 to TRBJ2-1, with D uncertain. Trimming pared 6 bases from V and 1 base from J, leaving 7 bases between. The CDR3 is 13 amino acids. Written as DNA, the CDR3 is TGTGCCAGCAGGATCCGATCCTACAATGAGCAGTTCTTC. The encoded protein is CASRIRSYNEQFF.

This clonotype has more than one count but fewer than ten. The chain uses TRBV12-3 or TRBV12-4 and TRBJ2-1, with TRBD2 identical over 11 bases. The J call may be incorrect, as the DNA end agrees better with TRBJ2-7. There are 14 residues in the CDR3. The CDR3 here is CASRLAGVSDEQYF. CDR3 bases: TGTGCCAGCAGACTAGCGGGAGTGAGTGATGAGCAGTACTTC.